These 3 T cell receptor beta chains came from one sample sequenced in a study of response to subunit inactivated influenza vaccine. TCRdb reanalysed the RT-PCR reads using MiXCR and keeps one entry per CDR3 protein. This table holds roughly 550,000 distinct CDR3 sequences, roughly 23% found once. This sample also appeared in a second study, on T cells expressing NK-cell markers. That study reports: Libraries used 5'RACE template switching adding universal primer site and UMIs.

The material was CD4+ T cells sorted from PBMCs, obtained 11 to 12 days after vaccination. These receptors came from a man aged 50 or older who received an inactivated influenza vaccine.

This clonotype has only a few counts. This chain links TRBV5-1 with TRBJ2-3; D is perhaps TRBD1 (6 bases). V was trimmed by 0 bases and J by 6 bases, leaving 17 bases between them. The germline V gene has CDR1 SGHRS and CDR2 YFSETQ. The CDR3 is 16 residues long. CDR3 sequence: CASSLALGAEQDTQYF. The DNA for the CDR3 is TGCGCCAGCAGCTTGGCCCTGGGGGCGGAGCAGGATACGCAGTATTTT.

This clonotype was observed many times. V and J are TRBV4-3 and TRBJ2-1; 11 bases match TRBD2. The CDR3 spans 17 residues. The ends lost 0 bases at V and 6 bases at J; junction bases unmatched: 7. CDR1 is LGHNA, CDR2 YSLEER, per germline. CDR3 loop: CASSQDWRTSGSNEQFF. The DNA for the CDR3 is TGCGCCAGCAGCCAAGATTGGAGGACTAGCGGGTCCAATGAGCAGTTCTTC.

The chain is built from TRBV25-1 and TRBJ2-1; 8 nucleotides align to TRBD2. The CDR3 runs 14 residues. Germline V gene data show CDR1 as MGHDK and CDR2 as SYGVNS. V was clipped by 3 bases and J by 9 bases; unmatched bases: 7. The CDR3 DNA reads as TGTGCCAGCAGTGAGGCCGGGAGGGCAGGTGAGCAGTTCTTC. Amino acid sequence: CASSEAGRAGEQFF.